This TCR beta chain was documented in a study of immune cell composition in non-small cell lung cancer (dated by TCRdb to about 2017). With regard to the full study: To assign histologic subtype, which was mostly lung adenocarcinoma or squamous cell carcinoma, H&E was combined with p63, CK5, Napsin A and TTF-1 immunohistochemistry. TCR-beta sequencing from Adaptive Biotechnologies was done on 34 to 40 paired sets of NSCLC tumour and non-adjacent lung specimens and on roughly 24 tumour-only specimens. Supplementary cohort #1, roughly nine lung adenocarcinoma cases, had paired tumour/lung TCR-beta sequencing and TIL populations generated to assess tumour reactivity. A handful of tumour specimens with TCR-beta data were of rare histological subtypes and were excluded from the subtype comparisons. Findings and caveats that apply to the study as a whole: The reactivity cohort included only around ten cases, and whether tumour-reactive clones share sequences with the dominant in vivo tumour-associated clones was not shown. In some 11 adenocarcinoma cases, maximal tumour-associated clone frequency correlated strongly with TIL tumour reactivity, whereas overall clonality did not. Tumour-associated clones >0.5% were found in nearly half of NSCLC cases, namely in around 36% of adenocarcinomas versus 75% of squamous carcinomas. Smoking pack-years did not significantly correlate with tumour TCR-beta clonality.

A note on this clone: This clone's antigen is unknown. The record has no base qualities; no much larger clone is one base away.

Non-adjacent lung tissue from the same patient, taken as far from the tumour as possible and at least 3 cm away, was used for the normal lung samples. From frozen aliquots of unsorted single-cell suspensions, genomic DNA was isolated using the QIAamp DNA kit. Tissues were received within 2 hours of resection and processed immediately into single-cell suspensions. Tissue was broken up mechanically, digested enzymatically with DNase I, collagenase I and hyaluronidase for 25 to 35 minutes at 37 degrees C, and then filtered and RBC-lysed. The CDR3 numbers 16 residues from cysteine through phenylalanine. Solely the CDR3 DNA is kept, with 48 bases framed from the first base. From V the trimming removes 4 bases and from J it removes 3 bases, while the gene matches leave 8 bases of the junction unaccounted for. From the germline V gene, CDR1 is SGDLS and CDR2 is YYNGEE. A two-step multiplex PCR was used to amplify TCR-beta CDR3 regions from genomic DNA, and Illumina-compatible adaptors were added in the second step. TCR-beta immunosequencing was carried out on an Illumina platform through the commercial immunoSEQ service. On the study's bioinformatics: Repertoires were summarised by productive clonality and by Top 10 Clones, defined as the percentage of T-cell templates derived from the ten most frequent sequences. Productive clonality had a range of 0 to 1, where 1 means a monoclonal population. Tumour-associated clones were defined as sequences comprising at least 0.1% of tumour T-cell templates but absent from matched non-adjacent lung, identified via log10 scatter plots. Student's t-tests were used for two-group comparisons, ANOVA was used for stages, and linear regression was used for relationships, with analyses conducted in GraphPad Prism7 and R. Drawn from immuneACCESS, this table holds only the in-frame rearrangements with V and J called that TCRdb kept. Clones are partly lost; checked studies trace under half to an unresolved V gene and leave the rest unexplained. D and trimming were read from the DNA, whereas the V and J calls and clone size are those reported in that table. Present in this sample are more than 15,000 clones, 77% of which were seen just once. The ten largest clones represent approximately 10% of the sample.

The sample also formed part of further work on CD4 T cells in lung cancer. Taken from the second paper: The study screened blood T cells of NSCLC patients for responses to candidate mutation-encoded neoepitopes and isolated neoantigen-specific CD4+ T-cell clones and TCRs. A few patients undergoing curative-intent resections for stage I-III non-small cell lung cancer provided the tumor and non-adjacent lung tissue. Lung adenocarcinoma or squamous cell carcinoma was present in the resected patients, who were aged 60 to 69 at blood donation and were mostly former smokers. Before blood donation, treatments including platinum chemotherapy had been received by the patients, and nivolumab or pembrolizumab had been received by some of the patients. Some blood-derived responses might be explained by in vitro priming of naive T cells or cross-reactivity rather than by memory responses to the cancer. TCRB deep sequencing tracked the frequency of neoantigen-specific clonotypes in tumor resections, non-adjacent lung and cultured T-cell products. TCRB sequence data were analyzed with the kit provider's software, and tumor enrichment of clonotype templates was tested with Fisher's exact test.

The TCR sequence derives from a human donor with non-small cell lung cancer. In this chain, TRBV9 is recombined with TRBJ2-1, and 9 bases in between align with TRBD1. The material sequenced was non-adjacent lung tissue. The sequenced DNA is TGTGCCAGCAGCACCCGAAGGGACAGGGTCTACAATGAGCAGTTCTTC. It encodes CASSTRRDRVYNEQFF.